The source of this T cell receptor beta chain is a study of shared clonotypes between healthy human individuals (dated by TCRdb to 2020 to 2022). With respect to the entire study: The cohort comprised a couple of women and a few men aged 18 to 49 years. For each donor, CD4 naive and CD4 memory were each given three plates, CD8 naive was given two plates, and CD8 memory was given one plate. To estimate repertoire size and how much clonotype sharing occurs between individuals, the study deeply sequenced the blood TCR repertoires of 4 to 6 healthy adults. To increase sequencing depth and limit assay-specific biases, TCR repertoire library preparation and sequencing were carried out by different laboratories using diverse techniques. Each donor's leukapheresis produced roughly between roughly 0.85 and 9 billion PBMCs.

About this clone: Its antigen is unknown. Base qualities are not at hand, and no much larger clone is one base apart.

CD8 naive samples consisted of CD45RO-negative cells that were positively selected for CCR7, yielding a CD45RA+CCR7+ population without TemRA cells. Healthy HIV-negative adults with no recently reported acute infections or vaccinations were included as donors. All donors were Caucasian adults living in Nashville, Tennessee, USA. Blood was collected by leukapheresis, and PBMCs were isolated by Ficoll-Histopaque density gradient centrifugation and then cryopreserved in liquid nitrogen vapor phase. Analytical flow cytometry was used to check the purity and quantity of each magnetically sorted T cell population. Each sorted fraction had its genomic DNA isolated and then quantified by UV absorbance on a Nanodrop 2000c. Results the study describes overall, beyond this receptor: Compared with non-shared clonotypes, clonotypes shared by all four sorted-subset donors had higher generation probabilities. Sampling was restricted to blood, and TCR repertoires in tissue are likely to differ from TCR repertoires in blood. Naive subsets generally had larger estimated clonotype richness than memory subsets. Incomplete sequencing was indicated by rarefaction of sorted-subset datasets, despite the large sequencing depth. Based on pairwise subsampling, the degree of clonotype sharing among donors was expected to be affected by sequencing depth. Because the study included a small number of donors, the genetic and exposure-history diversity represented was limited. Across a few donors, approximately 5% of naive CD4, approximately 3.6% of naive CD8, about 2% of memory CD4, and approximately 0.4% of memory CD8 clonotypes were shared.

V is clipped by 1 base and J by 6 bases, and the sequence between their germline boundaries is 10 bases long. Inclusive of the bounding cysteine and phenylalanine, the CDR3 is 14 residues long. Of the read, only the CDR3 DNA is kept; its 42 bases are in frame from base 1. Based on the germline V gene (reference sequence), the CDR1 and CDR2 sequences are PRHDT and FYEKMQ. Using the deep immunoSEQ assay, TCR CDR3 regions were amplified from genomic DNA by multiplex PCR. Genomic DNA extracted from each cell subset was distributed evenly over all wells of several immunoSEQ 96-well plates, and each plate served as one replicate. Each replicate PCR for sorted subsets received 200 ng genomic DNA, equal to some 32,000 T cell genomes. Purified libraries were measured with a Qubit 3.0 fluorometer, size-checked on a Bioanalyzer 2100, and measured again with the KAPA Library Quantification kit. A separate single-read 150-cycle Illumina NextSeq 550 flow cell was used to sequence each immunoSEQ 96-well plate. The published analysis was carried out like this. Because the immunoSEQ output included only junctional sequences and no quality scores, the filtering could not be the same as the filtering used for full-length reads. To assign V/J genes and CDR3, sequences were annotated against IMGT germline references using PyIR, a Python wrapper for IgBLAST v1.9. Reads with weak V/J assignments (E-value above 1e-6), missing CDR3, stop codons, out-of-frame junctions, or ambiguous translated residues were removed. V3J clonotypes were defined by identical inferred V gene, J gene, and CDR3 amino acid sequence. Percentage overlap between repertoires was calculated by dividing the number of shared unique clonotypes by the size of the smaller repertoire. Repertoire richness was assessed with RTK rarefaction, the Chao1 estimator, and Recon v2.1 estimates of unobserved clonotypes. Generation probabilities were computed with OLGA for all TCRbeta clonotypes obtained by the gDNA method from several donors. The clones in this table, taken by TCRdb from immuneACCESS, are in-frame only. Not every clone is retained; where verified, under half of the shortfall comes from an unresolved V gene, and the cause of the rest is unknown. V and J calls and clone size come straight from that table; D and trimming were deduced from the DNA. Across this sample there are roughly 890,000 clones, with approximately 92% seen only once. Approximately 25% of the sample is held by the ten biggest clonotypes.

The sequence came from a man aged 25-45 years in good health. Material: naive CD8+ T cells sorted from blood. In the paper's terms, the cell subset or site label means: CD45RA+CCR7+. Recombination joined TRBV13 with TRBJ2-1; the D gene cannot be named for sure. The DNA reads as follows: TGTGCCAGCAGCTTAGCCTCGACCCGCAATGAGCAGTTCTTC. Translated, it gives CASSLASTRNEQFF.